This T cell receptor beta chain was profiled in a study of blood T cell repertoires in COVID-19. At the level of the study: Sites across the United States, Italy and Spain contributed samples from acute and convalescent COVID-19.

Original processing methods: Amplifying reference gene primers gave estimates of nucleated cell counts. Assay used: immunoSEQ multiplex PCR; TCRdb lists only in-frame clones, some missing. The DNA gave D and trimming, while V, J and clone size come from that table. The table includes tens of thousands of clones, more than 85% detected once. This clone has just one count. The germline CDR1 and CDR2 sequences are SGHVS and FQNEAQ. The junction had 1 base not matched to a gene; V was cut back by 5 bases and J by 4 bases. The CDR3 consists of 14 residues. Sequenced sample: peripheral blood. The chain couples TRBV7-8 to TRBJ2-1, with 11 bases identical to TRBD2. The receptor was isolated from a woman aged 70 to 79 with active COVID-19. CDR3 DNA: TGTGCCAGCAGCCGGACTAGCGGGTACAATGAGCAGTTCTTC. Translation gives CASSRTSGYNEQFF.